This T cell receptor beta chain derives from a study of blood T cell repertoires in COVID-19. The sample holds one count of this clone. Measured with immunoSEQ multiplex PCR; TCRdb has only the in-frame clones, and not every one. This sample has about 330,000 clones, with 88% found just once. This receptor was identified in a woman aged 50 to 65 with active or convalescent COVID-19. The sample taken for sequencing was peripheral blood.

This CDR3 reads CASSQVWTSSSYEQYF. The CDR3 DNA reads as TGTGCCAGCAGCCAAGTATGGACTTCGAGCTCCTACGAGCAGTACTTC. The chain carries TRBV3-1 (or the pseudogene TRBV3-2) and TRBJ2-7, with a tentative D call TRBD2 (5 bases). The CDR3 has 16 amino acids. CDR1 LGHDT and CDR2 YNNKEL come from the germline V gene (reference sequence). The V end was cut by 1 base, the J end by 0 bases, with 13 bases between.